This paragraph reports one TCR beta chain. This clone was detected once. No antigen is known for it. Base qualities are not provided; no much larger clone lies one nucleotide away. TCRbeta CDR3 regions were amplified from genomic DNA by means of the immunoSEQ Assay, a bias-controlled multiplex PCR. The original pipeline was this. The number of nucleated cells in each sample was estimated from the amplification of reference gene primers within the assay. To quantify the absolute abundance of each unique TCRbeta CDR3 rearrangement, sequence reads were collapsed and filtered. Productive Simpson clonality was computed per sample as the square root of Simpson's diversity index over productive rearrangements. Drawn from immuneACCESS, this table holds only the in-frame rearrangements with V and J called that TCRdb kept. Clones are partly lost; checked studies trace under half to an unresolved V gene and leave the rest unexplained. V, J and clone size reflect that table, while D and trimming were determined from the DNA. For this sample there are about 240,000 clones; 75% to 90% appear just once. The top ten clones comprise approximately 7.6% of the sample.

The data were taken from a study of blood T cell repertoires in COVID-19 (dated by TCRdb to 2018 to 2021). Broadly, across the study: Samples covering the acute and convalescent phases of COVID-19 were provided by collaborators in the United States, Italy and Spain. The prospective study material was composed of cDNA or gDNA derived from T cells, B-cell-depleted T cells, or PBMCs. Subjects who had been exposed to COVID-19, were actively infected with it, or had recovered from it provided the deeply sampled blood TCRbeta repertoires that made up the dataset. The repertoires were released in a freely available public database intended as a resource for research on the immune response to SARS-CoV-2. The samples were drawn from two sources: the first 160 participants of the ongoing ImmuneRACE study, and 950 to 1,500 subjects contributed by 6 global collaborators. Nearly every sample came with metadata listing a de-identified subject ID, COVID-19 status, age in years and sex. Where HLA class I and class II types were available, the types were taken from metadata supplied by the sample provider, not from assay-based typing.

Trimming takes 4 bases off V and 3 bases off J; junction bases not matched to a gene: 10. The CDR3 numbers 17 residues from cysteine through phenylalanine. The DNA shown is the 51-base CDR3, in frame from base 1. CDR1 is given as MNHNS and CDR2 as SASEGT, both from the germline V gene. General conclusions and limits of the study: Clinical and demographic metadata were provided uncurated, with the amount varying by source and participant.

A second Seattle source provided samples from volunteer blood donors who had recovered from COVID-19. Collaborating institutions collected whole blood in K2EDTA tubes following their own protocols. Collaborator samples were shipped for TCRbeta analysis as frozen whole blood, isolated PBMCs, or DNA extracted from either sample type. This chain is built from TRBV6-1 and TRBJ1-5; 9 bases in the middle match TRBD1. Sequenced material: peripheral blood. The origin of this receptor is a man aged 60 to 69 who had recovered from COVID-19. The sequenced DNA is TGTGCCAGCAGTGTTCCGACAGGGGGACTGATCAATCAGCCCCAGCATTTT. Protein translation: CASSVPTGGLINQPQHF.